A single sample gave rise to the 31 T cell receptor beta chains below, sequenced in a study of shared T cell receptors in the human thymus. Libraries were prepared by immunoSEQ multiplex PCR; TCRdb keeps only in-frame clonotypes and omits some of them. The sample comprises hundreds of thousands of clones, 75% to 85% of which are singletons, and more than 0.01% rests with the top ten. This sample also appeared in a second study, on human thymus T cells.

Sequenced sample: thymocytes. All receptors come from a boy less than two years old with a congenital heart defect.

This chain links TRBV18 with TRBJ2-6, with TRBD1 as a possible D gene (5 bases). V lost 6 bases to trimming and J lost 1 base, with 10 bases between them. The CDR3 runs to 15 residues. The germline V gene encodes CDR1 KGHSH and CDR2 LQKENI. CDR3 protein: CASSPRVSGANVLTF. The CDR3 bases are TGTGCCAGCTCGCCCAGGGTATCTGGGGCCAACGTCCTGACTTTC.

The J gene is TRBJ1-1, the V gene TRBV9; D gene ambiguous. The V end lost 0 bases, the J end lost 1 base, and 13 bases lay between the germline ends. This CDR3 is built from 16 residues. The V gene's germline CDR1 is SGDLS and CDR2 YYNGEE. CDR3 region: CASSVEPDGENTEAFF. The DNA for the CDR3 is TGTGCCAGCAGCGTAGAACCCGACGGAGAGAACACTGAAGCTTTCTTT.

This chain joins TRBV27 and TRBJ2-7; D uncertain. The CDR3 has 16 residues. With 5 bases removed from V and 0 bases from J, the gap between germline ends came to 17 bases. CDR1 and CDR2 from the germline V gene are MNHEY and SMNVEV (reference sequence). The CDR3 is CASSPRAYYYSYEQYF. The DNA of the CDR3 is TGTGCCAGCAGTCCCCGTGCTTACTACTACTCCTACGAGCAGTACTTC.

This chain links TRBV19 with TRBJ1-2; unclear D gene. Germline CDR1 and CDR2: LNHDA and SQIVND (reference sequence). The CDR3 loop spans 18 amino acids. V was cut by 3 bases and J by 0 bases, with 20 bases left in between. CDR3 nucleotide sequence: TGTGCCAGTAGTATTTATCAACGACGGGTGGAAGCTAACTATGGCTACACCTTC. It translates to CASSIYQRRVEANYGYTF. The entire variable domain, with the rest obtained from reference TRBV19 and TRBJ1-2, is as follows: DGGITQSPKYLFRKEGQNVTLSCEQNLNHDAMYWYRQDPGQGLRLIYYSQIVNDFQKGDIAEGYSVSREKKESFPLTVTSAQKNPTAFYLCASSIYQRRVEANYGYTFGSGTRLTVV.

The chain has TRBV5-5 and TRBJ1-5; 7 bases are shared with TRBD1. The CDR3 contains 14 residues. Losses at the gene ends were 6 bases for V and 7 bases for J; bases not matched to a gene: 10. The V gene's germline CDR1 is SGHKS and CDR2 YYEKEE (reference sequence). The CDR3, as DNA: TGTGCCAGCACCCGAGGTAGGACAGGCCAGCCCCAGCATTTT. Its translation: CASTRGRTGQPQHF.

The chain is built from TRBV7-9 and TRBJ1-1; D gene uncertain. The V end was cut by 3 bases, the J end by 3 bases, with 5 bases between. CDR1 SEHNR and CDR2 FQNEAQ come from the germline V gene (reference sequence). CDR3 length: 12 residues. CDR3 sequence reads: CASSLYHTEAFF. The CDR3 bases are TGTGCCAGCAGCTTGTATCACACTGAAGCTTTCTTT.

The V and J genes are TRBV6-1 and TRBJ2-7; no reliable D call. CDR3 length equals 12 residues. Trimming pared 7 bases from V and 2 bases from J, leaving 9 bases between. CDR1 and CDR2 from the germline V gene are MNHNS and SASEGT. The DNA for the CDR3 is TGTGCCAGCAACAACCCAGCCTACGAGCAGTACTTC. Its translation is CASNNPAYEQYF.

The CDR3 region has the DNA TGTGCCAGTAGTCCGGCGGGGAGGGATCGACAGCCCCAGCATTTT. Translation gives CASSPAGRDRQPQHF. This chain joins TRBV19 and TRBJ1-5; D remains unclear. The CDR3 runs 15 residues. The germline gives CDR1 LNHDA, CDR2 SQIVND (reference sequence). Deletions cut 5 bases from V and 7 bases from J, with 18 bases between. Combining the CDR3 with reference TRBV19 and TRBJ1-5 gives the whole variable domain DGGITQSPKYLFRKEGQNVTLSCEQNLNHDAMYWYRQDPGQGLRLIYYSQIVNDFQKGDIAEGYSVSREKKESFPLTVTSAQKNPTAFYLCASSPAGRDRQPQHFGDGTRLSIL.

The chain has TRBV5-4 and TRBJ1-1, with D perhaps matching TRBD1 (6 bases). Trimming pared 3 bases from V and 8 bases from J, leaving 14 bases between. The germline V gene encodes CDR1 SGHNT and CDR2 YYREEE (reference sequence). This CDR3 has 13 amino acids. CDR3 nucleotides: TGTGCCAGCAGCTCCCCAAGGGGGTCGGAAGCTTTCTTT. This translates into CASSSPRGSEAFF.

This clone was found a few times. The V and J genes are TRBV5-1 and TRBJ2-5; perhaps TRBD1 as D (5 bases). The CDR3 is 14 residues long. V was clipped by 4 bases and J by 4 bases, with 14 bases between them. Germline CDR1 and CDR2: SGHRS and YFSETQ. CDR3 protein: CASSPLDNSETQYF. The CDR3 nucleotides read TGCGCCAGCAGCCCGCTGGACAACTCAGAGACCCAGTACTTC.

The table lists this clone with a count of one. The CDR3 loop reads CAWNLRQGIGGYTF. In DNA form, the CDR3 reads TGTGCCTGGAACCTAAGACAGGGGATAGGAGGCTACACCTTC. The V gene is TRBV30, the J gene TRBJ1-2, with 8 bases matching TRBD1. The CDR3 sequence is 14 residues long. Looked up from germline, CDR1 is GTSNPN and CDR2 is SVGIG (reference sequence). J lost 8 bases, V lost 4 bases, and 12 bases had no gene match.

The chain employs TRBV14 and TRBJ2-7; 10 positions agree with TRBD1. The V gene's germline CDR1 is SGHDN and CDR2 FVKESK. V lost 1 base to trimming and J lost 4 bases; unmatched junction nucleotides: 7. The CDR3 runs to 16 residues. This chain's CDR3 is CASSQGPGTGAYEQYF. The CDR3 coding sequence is TGTGCCAGCAGCCAAGGGCCCGGGACAGGGGCGTACGAGCAGTACTTC.

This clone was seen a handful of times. CDR3 in amino acids: CASSLGAHAPNYGYTF. The CDR3 region has the DNA TGCGCCAGCAGCTTGGGTGCACATGCTCCTAACTATGGCTACACCTTC. The V gene is TRBV5-1, the J gene TRBJ1-2; D unresolved. Per germline, CDR1 SGHRS and CDR2 YFSETQ. This CDR3 is built from 16 residues. Deletions cut 0 bases from V and 0 bases from J, with 12 bases between.

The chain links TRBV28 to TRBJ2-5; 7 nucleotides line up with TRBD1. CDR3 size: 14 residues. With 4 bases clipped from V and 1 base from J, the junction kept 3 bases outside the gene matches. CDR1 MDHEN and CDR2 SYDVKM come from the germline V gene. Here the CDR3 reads CASSSDRAQETQYF. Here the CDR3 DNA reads TGTGCCAGCAGTTCTGACAGGGCCCAAGAGACCCAGTACTTC.

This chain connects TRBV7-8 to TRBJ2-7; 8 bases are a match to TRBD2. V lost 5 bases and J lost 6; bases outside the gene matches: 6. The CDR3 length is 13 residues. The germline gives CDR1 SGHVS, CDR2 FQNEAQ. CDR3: CASSQTSAAEQYF. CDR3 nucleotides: TGTGCCAGCAGCCAGACTAGCGCCGCCGAGCAGTACTTC.

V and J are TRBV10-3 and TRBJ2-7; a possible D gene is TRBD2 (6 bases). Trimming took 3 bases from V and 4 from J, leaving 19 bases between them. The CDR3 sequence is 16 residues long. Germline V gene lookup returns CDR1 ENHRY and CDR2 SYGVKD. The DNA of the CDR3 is TGTGCCATCAGTGACCCCGCTAGCGTTAAGGTATACGAGCAGTACTTC. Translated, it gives CAISDPASVKVYEQYF.

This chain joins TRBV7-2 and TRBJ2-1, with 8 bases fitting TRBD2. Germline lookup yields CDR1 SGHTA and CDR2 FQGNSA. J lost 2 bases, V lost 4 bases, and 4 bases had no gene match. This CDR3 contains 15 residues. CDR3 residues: CASSWPGLAYNEQFF. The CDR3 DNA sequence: TGTGCCAGCAGCTGGCCGGGACTAGCCTACAATGAGCAGTTCTTC.

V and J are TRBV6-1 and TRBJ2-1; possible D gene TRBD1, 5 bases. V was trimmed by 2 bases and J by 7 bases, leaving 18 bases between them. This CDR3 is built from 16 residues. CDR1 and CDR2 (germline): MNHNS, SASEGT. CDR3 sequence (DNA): TGTGCCAGCAGTGAAAAGGACAATCTTTCGGCTAATGAGCAGTTCTTC. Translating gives CASSEKDNLSANEQFF.

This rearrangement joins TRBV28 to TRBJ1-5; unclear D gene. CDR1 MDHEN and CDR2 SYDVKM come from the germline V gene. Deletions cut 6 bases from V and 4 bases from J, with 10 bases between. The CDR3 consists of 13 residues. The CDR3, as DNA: TGTGCCAGCAGCCCGGCGGGGAATCAGCCCCAGCATTTT. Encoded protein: CASSPAGNQPQHF.

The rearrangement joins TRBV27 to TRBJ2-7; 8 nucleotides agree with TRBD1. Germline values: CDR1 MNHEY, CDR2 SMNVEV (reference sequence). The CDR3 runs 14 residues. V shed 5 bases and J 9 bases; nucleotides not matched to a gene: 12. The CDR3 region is CASSGGQGAFGQYF. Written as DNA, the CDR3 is TGTGCCAGCAGTGGTGGGCAGGGGGCCTTCGGGCAGTACTTC.

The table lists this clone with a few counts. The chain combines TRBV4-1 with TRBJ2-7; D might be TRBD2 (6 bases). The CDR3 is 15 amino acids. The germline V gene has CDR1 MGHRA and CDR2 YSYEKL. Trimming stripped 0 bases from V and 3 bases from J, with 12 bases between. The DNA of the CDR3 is TGCGCCAGCAGCCAAGAGCGGGACGTTCGCTACGAGCAGTACTTC. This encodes CASSQERDVRYEQYF.

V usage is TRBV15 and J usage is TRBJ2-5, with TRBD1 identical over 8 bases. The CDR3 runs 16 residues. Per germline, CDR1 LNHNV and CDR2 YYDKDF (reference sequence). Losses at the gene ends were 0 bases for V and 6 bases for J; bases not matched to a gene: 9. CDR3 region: CATSREPPGGMKTQYF. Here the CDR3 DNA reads TGTGCCACCAGCAGAGAGCCCCCAGGGGGCATGAAGACCCAGTACTTC.

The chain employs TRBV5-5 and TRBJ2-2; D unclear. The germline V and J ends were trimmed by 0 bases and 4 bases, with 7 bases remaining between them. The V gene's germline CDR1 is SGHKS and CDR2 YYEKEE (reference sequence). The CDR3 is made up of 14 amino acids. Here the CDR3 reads CASSLAYPTGELFF. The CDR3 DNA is TGTGCCAGCAGCTTGGCCTACCCCACCGGGGAGCTGTTTTTT. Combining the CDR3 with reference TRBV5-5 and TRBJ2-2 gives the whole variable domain DAGVTQSPTHLIKTRGQQVTLRCSPISGHKSVSWYQQVLGQGPQFIFQYYEKEERGRGNFPDRFSARQFPNYSSELNVNALLLGDSALYLCASSLAYPTGELFFGEGSRLTVL.

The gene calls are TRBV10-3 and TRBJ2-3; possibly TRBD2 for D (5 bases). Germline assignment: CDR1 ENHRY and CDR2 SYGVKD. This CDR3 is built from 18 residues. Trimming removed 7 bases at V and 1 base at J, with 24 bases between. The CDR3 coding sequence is TGTGCCATCAAGGGTCGCCGGGGTCCGGGGAACGGCACAGATACGCAGTATTTT. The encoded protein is CAIKGRRGPGNGTDTQYF.

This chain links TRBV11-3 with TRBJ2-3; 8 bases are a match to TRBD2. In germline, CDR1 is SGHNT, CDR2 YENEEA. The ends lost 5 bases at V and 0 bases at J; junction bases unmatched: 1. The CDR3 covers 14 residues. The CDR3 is CASSGTRSTDTQYF. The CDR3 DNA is TGTGCCAGCAGCGGGACTAGGAGCACAGATACGCAGTATTTT.

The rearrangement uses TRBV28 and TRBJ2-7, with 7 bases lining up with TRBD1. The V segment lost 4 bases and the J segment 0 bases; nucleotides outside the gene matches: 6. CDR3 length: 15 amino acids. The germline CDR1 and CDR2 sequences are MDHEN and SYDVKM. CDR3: CASSSHRGHSYEQYF. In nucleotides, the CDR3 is TGTGCCAGCAGTTCCCACAGGGGACACTCCTACGAGCAGTACTTC.

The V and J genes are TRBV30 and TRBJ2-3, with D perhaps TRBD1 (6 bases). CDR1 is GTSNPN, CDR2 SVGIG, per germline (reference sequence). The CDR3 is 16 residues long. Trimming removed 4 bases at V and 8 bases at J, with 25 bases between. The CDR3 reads CAWTIEQGSGSGTQYF. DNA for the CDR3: TGTGCCTGGACCATTGAACAGGGCTCAGGCTCGGGTACGCAGTATTTT.

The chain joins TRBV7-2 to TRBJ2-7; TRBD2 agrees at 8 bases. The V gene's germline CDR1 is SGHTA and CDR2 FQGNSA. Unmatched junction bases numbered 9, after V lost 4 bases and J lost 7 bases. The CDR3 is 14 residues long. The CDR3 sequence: CASSSTSVEGEQYF. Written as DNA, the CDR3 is TGTGCCAGCAGCTCGACTAGCGTCGAGGGTGAGCAGTACTTC.

The CDR3 region is CASSEFGLWDKNTEAFF. The CDR3 nucleotides are TGTGCCAGCAGTGAATTCGGTTTATGGGACAAGAACACTGAAGCTTTCTTT. This chain connects TRBV25-1 to TRBJ1-1, with a tentative D call TRBD1 (6 bases). The V and J ends lost 1 base and 1 base respectively, with 16 bases between them. Looked up from germline, CDR1 is MGHDK and CDR2 is SYGVNS. This CDR3 has 17 amino acids.

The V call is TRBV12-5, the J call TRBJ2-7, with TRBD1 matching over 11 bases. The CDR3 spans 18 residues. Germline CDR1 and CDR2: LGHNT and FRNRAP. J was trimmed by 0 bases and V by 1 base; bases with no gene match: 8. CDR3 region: CASGLARDRGEDSYEQYF. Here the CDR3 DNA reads TGTGCTAGTGGTTTGGCAAGGGACAGGGGGGAGGACTCCTACGAGCAGTACTTC.

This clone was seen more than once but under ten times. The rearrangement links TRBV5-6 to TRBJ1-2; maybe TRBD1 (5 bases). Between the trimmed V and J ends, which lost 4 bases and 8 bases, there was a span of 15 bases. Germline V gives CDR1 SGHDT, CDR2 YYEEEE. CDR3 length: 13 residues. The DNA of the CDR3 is TGTGCCAGCAGCCTCGACAGTATAGGGGGCTACACCTTC. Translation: CASSLDSIGGYTF.